The 32 T cell receptor beta chains below come from one sample, sequenced in a study of blood T cells in healthy people across ages (dated by TCRdb to between 2014 and 2017). Library creation used 5' RACE. The sequencing machine was an Illumina HiSeq 2500. A second PCR of 7 to 11 cycles was run with a J-beta primer mix and a sample-barcoded 5' primer. TCRdb reran the public reads through fastp at Q25 and MiXCR, keeping productive beta chains. Merged by CDR3 protein, the rows form single entries marked with the most common genes and DNA. The sample table holds roughly 560,000 distinct CDR3 sequences, of which 24% were seen once. Of the sample, around 10% falls within the top ten clones. This same sample was also part of a study on T cells of mothers and their children.

Material: blood. The receptors come from a boy younger than 18 in good health.

The DNA of the CDR3 is TGTGCCAGCAGTCCTCGAGGGATGCGCTCCTACAATGAGCAGTTCTTC. Its protein is CASSPRGMRSYNEQFF. The chain combines TRBV6-2 or TRBV6-3 with TRBJ2-1; possible D gene TRBD2, 5 bases. Trimming shortened V by 5 bases and J by 0 bases, and 14 bases separated the two germline ends. The germline CDR1 and CDR2 sequences are MNHEY and SVGEGT. The CDR3 sequence is 16 residues long.

The chain uses TRBV10-2 and TRBJ1-2; D perhaps matches TRBD1 (6 bases). Germline lookup yields CDR1 WSHSY and CDR2 SAAADI. V was trimmed by 7 bases and J by 8 bases, leaving 14 bases between them. The CDR3 has 12 residues. The CDR3 DNA sequence: TGCGCCAGCAATCCAACAGGGCACGGCTACACCTTC. Its translation: CASNPTGHGYTF.

The CDR3 loop reads CASSLGLAVDTDTQYF. The DNA for the CDR3 is TGTGCCAGCAGCCTCGGACTAGCGGTAGACACAGATACGCAGTATTTT. The chain joins TRBV11-3 to TRBJ2-3; TRBD2 matches at 10 bases. Germline V CDR1 and CDR2: SGHNT, YENEEA. V trimming: 5 bases; J trimming: 2 bases; junction bases outside the gene matches: 7. There are 16 residues in the CDR3.

The genes are TRBV20-1 and TRBJ2-7; 9 nucleotides agree with TRBD1. The CDR3 sequence is 14 residues long. The trim removed 0 bases at V and 4 bases at J, leaving 4 bases unmatched. The germline V gene encodes CDR1 DFQATT and CDR2 SNEGSKA (reference sequence). The CDR3 coding sequence is TGCAGTGCTAGAGAGGGACAGGGTTTTTACGAGCAGTACTTC. This codes for CSAREGQGFYEQYF.

This clonotype was seen a handful of times. The V and J genes are TRBV7-2 and TRBJ2-5; 7 bases are shared with TRBD2. CDR1 is SGHTA, CDR2 FQGNSA, per germline. With V trimmed by 4 bases and J by 2 bases, 7 bases remained unmatched. The CDR3 is 15 residues long. CDR3 region: CASSSLRGKQETQYF. DNA of the CDR3: TGTGCCAGCAGCTCTCTGCGGGGGAAACAAGAGACCCAGTACTTC.

The chain employs TRBV12-3 or TRBV12-4 and TRBJ2-6, with 9 bases identical to TRBD1. The CDR3 is 18 residues long. The ends lost 5 bases at V and 0 bases at J; junction bases unmatched: 8. This CDR3 is CASSRGQGLSSGANVLTF. The CDR3 DNA reads TGTGCCAGCAGTCGTGGACAGGGGCTAAGCTCTGGGGCCAACGTCCTGACTTTC.

This chain joins TRBV16 and TRBJ2-3; 11 bases align to TRBD2. The CDR3 is made up of 15 amino acids. Germline lookup yields CDR1 KGHSY and CDR2 FQNENV. With 4 bases clipped from V and 4 bases from J, the junction kept 4 bases outside the gene matches. CDR3 nucleotides: TGTGCCAGCAGCCGTACTAGCGGGGGCTCAGATACGCAGTATTTT. Its translation is CASSRTSGGSDTQYF.

This clonotype has a handful of counts. The CDR3 bases are TGTGCCAGCAGCTTAGAGGGGGGGAATGGCTACACCTTC. This codes for CASSLEGGNGYTF. The V call is TRBV7-9, the J call TRBJ1-2, with D possibly matching TRBD1 (6 bases). The CDR3 contains 13 residues. Germline CDR1 is SEHNR and CDR2 is FQNEAQ (reference sequence). V dropped 1 base and J dropped 6 bases, with 9 bases sitting between them.

This chain links TRBV4-3 with TRBJ2-7; D may match TRBD1 or TRBD2 (5 bases each). There are 16 residues in the CDR3. V lost 0 bases and J 1 base, leaving 13 bases between the germline ends. Germline V gene data show CDR1 as LGHNA and CDR2 as YSLEER. This CDR3 reads CASSQEGRDGSYEQYF. CDR3 bases: TGCGCCAGCAGCCAAGAAGGCAGGGACGGATCCTACGAGCAGTACTTC.

On this clonotype: This could be a read error, since a much larger clone is one nucleotide away. The rearrangement links TRBV28 to TRBJ1-6; a weak D match, TRBD1 (6 bases). CDR1 is MDHEN, CDR2 SYDVKM, per germline. There are 16 residues in the CDR3. Trimming took off 1 base at V and 8 bases at J, with 15 bases between the two ends. CDR3 DNA sequence: TGTGCCAGCAGTTTATCCCCCAGGGACAATTATTCACCCCTCCACTTT. It codes for CASSLSPRDNYSPLHF.

This clonotype showed up many times. This chain connects TRBV4-3 to TRBJ2-7; 10 positions match TRBD1. The CDR3 runs 16 residues. With V trimmed by 1 base and J by 5 bases, 8 bases remained unmatched. Per the germline V gene, CDR1 is LGHNA and CDR2 is YSLEER. CDR3 DNA sequence: TGCGCCAGCAGCCAAGCTCTTGGGGACAGGGGCGACGAGCAGTACTTC. Translating gives CASSQALGDRGDEQYF.

This clonotype was counted only a few times. V usage is TRBV4-3 and J usage is TRBJ2-1, with a possible D match to TRBD1 (6 bases). CDR1 and CDR2 from the germline V gene are LGHNA and YSLEER. With 0 bases removed from V and 7 bases from J, the gap between germline ends came to 19 bases. This CDR3 region has 17 residues. The DNA for the CDR3 is TGCGCCAGCAGCCAAGATGGAGGCAGGGGAGTTATTAATGAGCAGTTCTTC. It yields the protein CASSQDGGRGVINEQFF.

V is TRBV25-1 and J is TRBJ2-5, with TRBD1 matching over 9 bases. TRBJ2-7 matches the DNA end more closely, so the J call is doubtful. This CDR3 has 16 amino acids. Per the germline V gene, CDR1 is MGHDK and CDR2 is SYGVNS. CDR3 loop: CATEGIIGTGKREQYF. In DNA, the CDR3 is TGTGCCACCGAGGGAATCATCGGGACAGGGAAACGCGAGCAGTACTTC.

This sequence joins TRBV6-2 or TRBV6-3 and TRBJ1-5; D is ambiguous. The germline V gene has CDR1 MNHEY and CDR2 SVGEGT. The CDR3 totals 15 residues. V lost 5 bases, J lost 1 base, and 12 bases lay in between. This chain's CDR3 is CASSPDGLSNQPQHF. CDR3 bases: TGTGCCAGCAGTCCGGACGGTTTGAGCAATCAGCCCCAGCATTTT.

The J gene is TRBJ2-3, the V gene TRBV19; D gene unclear. Trimming removed 3 bases at V and 3 bases at J, with 7 bases between. Germline V gene sequence: CDR1 LNHDA, CDR2 SQIVND (reference sequence). The CDR3 has 13 residues. CDR3 residues: CASSIRWTDTQYF. DNA for the CDR3: TGTGCCAGTAGTATCCGCTGGACAGATACGCAGTATTTT.

This clonotype was seen many times. The chain employs TRBV27 and TRBJ2-1; D call uncertain. The CDR3 contains 10 residues. Looked up from germline, CDR1 is MNHEY and CDR2 is SMNVEV (reference sequence). V lost 6 bases and J 5 bases, leaving 2 bases between the germline ends. CDR3 nucleotide sequence: TGTGCCAGCAGCCACAATGAGCAGTTCTTC. This encodes CASSHNEQFF.

This clonotype was recorded at least ten times. This chain's CDR3 is CASSPGGGDEKLFF. The CDR3 DNA reads as TGTGCCAGCAGCCCCGGGGGCGGGGATGAAAAACTGTTTTTT. The J gene is TRBJ1-4, the V gene TRBV9; D is possibly TRBD1 (6 bases). The germline V gene encodes CDR1 SGDLS and CDR2 YYNGEE. This CDR3 has 14 residues. V lost 4 bases, J lost 6 bases, and 13 bases lay in between.

The V call is TRBV7-8, the J call TRBJ2-7, with 10 bases lining up with TRBD1. The CDR3 consists of 16 residues. Germline V gene lookup returns CDR1 SGHVS and CDR2 FQNEAQ. The junction had 10 bases not matched to a gene; V was cut back by 6 bases and J by 2 bases. CDR3 region: CASRSIAGTGAYEQYF. In DNA form, the CDR3 reads TGTGCCAGCAGATCTATCGCCGGGACAGGGGCCTACGAGCAGTACTTC.

This clonotype has only a few counts. CDR3 DNA sequence: TGTGCCAGCAGCCGAGGGACTCCGACAGGGTATACGCAGTATTTT. As protein: CASSRGTPTGYTQYF. V gene TRBV11-2 combines with J gene TRBJ2-3, with TRBD1 as a possible D gene (7 bases). Trimming cost V 5 bases and J 7 bases, with 19 bases left between them. Germline lookup yields CDR1 SGHAT and CDR2 FQNNGV. The CDR3 covers 15 residues. The complete variable domain, with remaining parts taken from reference TRBV11-2 and TRBJ2-3, reads EAGVAQSPRYKIIEKRQSVAFWCNPISGHATLYWYQQILGQGPKLLIQFQNNGVVDDSQLPKDRFSAERLKGVDSTLKIQPAKLEDSAVYLCASSRGTPTGYTQYFGPGTRLTVL.

Many counts were recorded for this clonotype. The J gene is TRBJ1-2, the V gene TRBV4-3; possibly TRBD1 for D (5 bases). CDR3 length equals 13 residues. Between the trimmed V and J ends, which lost 4 bases and 4 bases, there was a span of 10 bases. CDR1 is LGHNA and CDR2 is YSLEER in the germline V gene. CDR3 DNA sequence: TGCGCCAGCAGCCGGGGGGGACTCTATGGCTACACCTTC. Its translation: CASSRGGLYGYTF.

The chain is built from TRBV29-1 and TRBJ2-1; D is possibly TRBD2 (6 bases). Trimming pared 2 bases from V and 8 bases from J, leaving 13 bases between. Germline V lookup: CDR1 SQVTM, CDR2 ANQGSEA. The CDR3 has 13 residues. CDR3 sequence: CSVEMGLFHEQFF. CDR3 DNA: TGCAGCGTTGAAATGGGACTGTTCCATGAGCAGTTCTTC.

This clonotype has only a few counts. The CDR3 nucleotides read TGTGCCTGGGGGAGGCCCCCGGGGACCACTGAAGCTTTCTTT. Encoded protein: CAWGRPPGTTEAFF. The chain is built from TRBV30 and TRBJ1-1; possible D gene TRBD1, 5 bases. V lost 5 bases and J 4 bases, leaving 17 bases between the germline ends. This CDR3 is built from 14 residues. Germline V CDR1 and CDR2: GTSNPN, SVGIG (reference sequence).

The chain joins TRBV4-3 to TRBJ2-1; the D gene could be TRBD1 or TRBD2 (6 bases each). Germline V gene sequence: CDR1 LGHNA, CDR2 YSLEER. V was clipped by 4 bases and J by 5 bases, with 15 bases between them. The CDR3 spans 15 residues. The CDR3 DNA sequence: TGCGCCAGCAGCCCTACCGACAGGAGGGACAATGAGCAGTTCTTC. This codes for CASSPTDRRDNEQFF.

The V gene is TRBV9, the J gene TRBJ2-7; 12 bases line up with TRBD2. This CDR3 is 15 amino acids long. CDR1 is SGDLS, CDR2 YYNGEE, per germline. The V segment lost 2 bases and the J segment 4 bases; nucleotides outside the gene matches: 4. CDR3 DNA: TGTGCCAGCAGCGTCGGACTAGCGGGGAATTACGAGCAGTACTTC. Encoded protein: CASSVGLAGNYEQYF. The variable domain in full, completed from reference TRBV9 and TRBJ2-7, reads DSGVTQTPKHLITATGQRVTLRCSPRSGDLSVYWYQQSLDQGLQFLIQYYNGEERAKGNILERFSAQQFPDLHSELNLSSLELGDSALYFCASSVGLAGNYEQYFGPGTRLTVT.

This clonotype was found a few times. The chain carries TRBV7-6 and TRBJ2-3; either TRBD1 or TRBD2 may supply D (5 bases each). The CDR3 consists of 16 residues. CDR1 and CDR2 from the germline V gene are SGHVS and FNYEAQ. Trimming cost V 4 bases and J 1 base, with 15 bases left between them. The CDR3 spells CASSSTGTRGTDTQYF. As DNA, the CDR3 is TGTGCCAGCAGCTCGACCGGGACCAGAGGCACAGATACGCAGTATTTT.

The chain is built from TRBV12-3 or TRBV12-4 and TRBJ1-4; the D gene is possibly TRBD1 (6 bases). The length of the CDR3 is 13 residues. V was clipped by 5 bases and J by 7 bases, with 11 bases between them. Here the CDR3 reads CASSLGQIEKLFF. CDR3 coding DNA: TGTGCCAGCAGTCTAGGACAGATTGAAAAACTGTTTTTT.

In its sample, this clonotype was seen a few times. The chain combines TRBV4-3 with TRBJ2-1, with D unclear. The germline V gene encodes CDR1 LGHNA and CDR2 YSLEER. The V gene lost 1 base and the J gene lost 0 bases, with 13 bases spanning the gap. The CDR3 is 17 residues long. The CDR3 sequence is CASSQAVTDISYNEQFF. The CDR3 DNA reads as TGCGCCAGCAGCCAAGCGGTAACTGACATCTCCTACAATGAGCAGTTCTTC.

This clonotype occurred a few times. J is TRBJ2-3 and V is TRBV20-1; 16 nucleotides match TRBD2. J lost 6 bases, V lost 6 bases, and 6 bases had no gene match. The germline V gene has CDR1 DFQATT and CDR2 SNEGSKA (reference sequence). CDR3 length equals 15 residues. This CDR3 reads CSAAGLAGGRDTQYF. In DNA form, the CDR3 reads TGCAGTGCCGCGGGACTAGCGGGGGGGAGGGATACGCAGTATTTT.

This chain joins TRBV5-1 and TRBJ2-4, with TRBD2 matching 9 bases. This CDR3 has 18 amino acids. The junction had 11 bases not matched to a gene; V was cut back by 1 base and J by 3 bases. Germline CDR1 is SGHRS and CDR2 is YFSETQ. Written as DNA, the CDR3 is TGCGCCAGCAGCTTGCTCGCTAGCGGGACTTGGGGCAAAAACATTCAGTACTTC. Translation: CASSLLASGTWGKNIQYF. The full variable domain, with the rest looked up from reference TRBV5-1 and TRBJ2-4, is KAGVTQTPRYLIKTRGQQVTLSCSPISGHRSVSWYQQTPGQGLQFLFEYFSETQRNKGNFPGRFSGRQFSNSRSEMNVSTLELGDSALYLCASSLLASGTWGKNIQYFGAGTRLSVL.

This clonotype was counted only a few times. The chain carries TRBV4-1 and TRBJ2-3; D may be TRBD2 (6 bases). The CDR3 is made up of 15 amino acids. Germline V CDR1 and CDR2: MGHRA, YSYEKL. V gave up 0 bases and J gave up 7 bases, with 14 bases separating them. The CDR3 DNA is TGCGCCAGCAGCCAAGAGCGGGGAGATGTGCATACGCAGTATTTT. Protein sequence: CASSQERGDVHTQYF.

A word on this clonotype: The junction does not match germline at one end; this may be a read error. The rearrangement links TRBV4-1 to TRBJ2-7; no reliable D call. The CDR3 loop spans 16 amino acids. Per germline, CDR1 MGHRA and CDR2 YSYEKL. The CDR3 DNA reads as TGCGCCAGCAGCCAAGACCCCGACGGAGTAACCTACGGGCAGTACTTC. Its protein is CASSQDPDGVTYGQYF.

The chain employs TRBV27 and TRBJ2-5, with a weak D call TRBD1 (5 bases). V lost 2 bases, J lost 0 bases, and 10 bases lay in between. The CDR3 is 15 amino acids. The V gene's germline CDR1 is MNHEY and CDR2 SMNVEV (reference sequence). CDR3 region: CASSLGAGNQETQYF. CDR3 nucleotide sequence: TGTGCCAGCAGTTTAGGTGCAGGGAACCAAGAGACCCAGTACTTC.